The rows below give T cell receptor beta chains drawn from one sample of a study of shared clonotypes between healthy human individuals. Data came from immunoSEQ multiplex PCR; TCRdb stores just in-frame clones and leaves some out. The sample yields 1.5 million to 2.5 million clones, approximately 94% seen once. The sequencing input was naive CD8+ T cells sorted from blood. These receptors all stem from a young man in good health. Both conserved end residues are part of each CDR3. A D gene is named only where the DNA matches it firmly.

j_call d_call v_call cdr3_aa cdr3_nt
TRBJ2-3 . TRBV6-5 CASSKLGVTQYF TGTGCCAGCAGTAAACTGGGTGTTACGCAGTATTTT
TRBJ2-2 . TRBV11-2 CAIQGTGELFF TGTGCTATACAGGGCACCGGGGAGCTGTTTTTT
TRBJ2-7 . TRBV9 CASSGGPLYEQYF TGTGCCAGCAGCGGTGGGCCCCTCTACGAGCAGTACTTC
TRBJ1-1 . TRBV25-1 CASSESGFGTEAFF TGTGCCAGCAGTGAATCTGGGTTCGGGACTGAAGCTTTCTTT
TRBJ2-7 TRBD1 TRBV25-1 CASSEFRQGAYEQYF TGTGCCAGCAGTGAATTTCGACAGGGGGCCTACGAGCAGTACTTC
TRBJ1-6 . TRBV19 CASSFDQGGNSPLHF TGTGCCAGTAGTTTCGACCAGGGTGGTAATTCACCCCTCCACTTT
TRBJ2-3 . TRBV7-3 CASSLTSPSSTDTQYF TGTGCCAGCAGCTTAACGTCCCCTAGTAGCACAGATACGCAGTATTTT
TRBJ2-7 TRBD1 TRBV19 CASSAGQVTYEQYF TGTGCCAGTAGTGCGGGACAGGTAACCTACGAGCAGTACTTC
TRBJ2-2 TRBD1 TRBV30 CAWSDRGAGELFF TGTGCCTGGAGTGACAGGGGGGCCGGGGAGCTGTTTTTT
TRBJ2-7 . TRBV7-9 CASSLATGSYEQYF TGTGCCAGCAGCTTAGCCACAGGGTCCTACGAGCAGTACTTC
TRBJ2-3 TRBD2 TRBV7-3 CASSLAGGSTDTQYF TGTGCCAGCAGCTTAGCGGGGGGGAGCACAGATACGCAGTATTTT
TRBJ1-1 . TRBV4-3 CASSLRLGAEDPEAFF TGCGCCAGCAGCCTAAGACTGGGGGCGGAGGACCCTGAAGCTTTCTTT
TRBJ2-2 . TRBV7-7 CASSLLRGGTGELFF TGTGCTAGCAGCTTACTCAGGGGTGGCACCGGGGAGCTGTTTTTT
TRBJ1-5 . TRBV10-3 CAISENAGLSNQPQHF TGTGCCATCAGTGAGAATGCGGGGCTTAGCAATCAGCCCCAGCATTTT